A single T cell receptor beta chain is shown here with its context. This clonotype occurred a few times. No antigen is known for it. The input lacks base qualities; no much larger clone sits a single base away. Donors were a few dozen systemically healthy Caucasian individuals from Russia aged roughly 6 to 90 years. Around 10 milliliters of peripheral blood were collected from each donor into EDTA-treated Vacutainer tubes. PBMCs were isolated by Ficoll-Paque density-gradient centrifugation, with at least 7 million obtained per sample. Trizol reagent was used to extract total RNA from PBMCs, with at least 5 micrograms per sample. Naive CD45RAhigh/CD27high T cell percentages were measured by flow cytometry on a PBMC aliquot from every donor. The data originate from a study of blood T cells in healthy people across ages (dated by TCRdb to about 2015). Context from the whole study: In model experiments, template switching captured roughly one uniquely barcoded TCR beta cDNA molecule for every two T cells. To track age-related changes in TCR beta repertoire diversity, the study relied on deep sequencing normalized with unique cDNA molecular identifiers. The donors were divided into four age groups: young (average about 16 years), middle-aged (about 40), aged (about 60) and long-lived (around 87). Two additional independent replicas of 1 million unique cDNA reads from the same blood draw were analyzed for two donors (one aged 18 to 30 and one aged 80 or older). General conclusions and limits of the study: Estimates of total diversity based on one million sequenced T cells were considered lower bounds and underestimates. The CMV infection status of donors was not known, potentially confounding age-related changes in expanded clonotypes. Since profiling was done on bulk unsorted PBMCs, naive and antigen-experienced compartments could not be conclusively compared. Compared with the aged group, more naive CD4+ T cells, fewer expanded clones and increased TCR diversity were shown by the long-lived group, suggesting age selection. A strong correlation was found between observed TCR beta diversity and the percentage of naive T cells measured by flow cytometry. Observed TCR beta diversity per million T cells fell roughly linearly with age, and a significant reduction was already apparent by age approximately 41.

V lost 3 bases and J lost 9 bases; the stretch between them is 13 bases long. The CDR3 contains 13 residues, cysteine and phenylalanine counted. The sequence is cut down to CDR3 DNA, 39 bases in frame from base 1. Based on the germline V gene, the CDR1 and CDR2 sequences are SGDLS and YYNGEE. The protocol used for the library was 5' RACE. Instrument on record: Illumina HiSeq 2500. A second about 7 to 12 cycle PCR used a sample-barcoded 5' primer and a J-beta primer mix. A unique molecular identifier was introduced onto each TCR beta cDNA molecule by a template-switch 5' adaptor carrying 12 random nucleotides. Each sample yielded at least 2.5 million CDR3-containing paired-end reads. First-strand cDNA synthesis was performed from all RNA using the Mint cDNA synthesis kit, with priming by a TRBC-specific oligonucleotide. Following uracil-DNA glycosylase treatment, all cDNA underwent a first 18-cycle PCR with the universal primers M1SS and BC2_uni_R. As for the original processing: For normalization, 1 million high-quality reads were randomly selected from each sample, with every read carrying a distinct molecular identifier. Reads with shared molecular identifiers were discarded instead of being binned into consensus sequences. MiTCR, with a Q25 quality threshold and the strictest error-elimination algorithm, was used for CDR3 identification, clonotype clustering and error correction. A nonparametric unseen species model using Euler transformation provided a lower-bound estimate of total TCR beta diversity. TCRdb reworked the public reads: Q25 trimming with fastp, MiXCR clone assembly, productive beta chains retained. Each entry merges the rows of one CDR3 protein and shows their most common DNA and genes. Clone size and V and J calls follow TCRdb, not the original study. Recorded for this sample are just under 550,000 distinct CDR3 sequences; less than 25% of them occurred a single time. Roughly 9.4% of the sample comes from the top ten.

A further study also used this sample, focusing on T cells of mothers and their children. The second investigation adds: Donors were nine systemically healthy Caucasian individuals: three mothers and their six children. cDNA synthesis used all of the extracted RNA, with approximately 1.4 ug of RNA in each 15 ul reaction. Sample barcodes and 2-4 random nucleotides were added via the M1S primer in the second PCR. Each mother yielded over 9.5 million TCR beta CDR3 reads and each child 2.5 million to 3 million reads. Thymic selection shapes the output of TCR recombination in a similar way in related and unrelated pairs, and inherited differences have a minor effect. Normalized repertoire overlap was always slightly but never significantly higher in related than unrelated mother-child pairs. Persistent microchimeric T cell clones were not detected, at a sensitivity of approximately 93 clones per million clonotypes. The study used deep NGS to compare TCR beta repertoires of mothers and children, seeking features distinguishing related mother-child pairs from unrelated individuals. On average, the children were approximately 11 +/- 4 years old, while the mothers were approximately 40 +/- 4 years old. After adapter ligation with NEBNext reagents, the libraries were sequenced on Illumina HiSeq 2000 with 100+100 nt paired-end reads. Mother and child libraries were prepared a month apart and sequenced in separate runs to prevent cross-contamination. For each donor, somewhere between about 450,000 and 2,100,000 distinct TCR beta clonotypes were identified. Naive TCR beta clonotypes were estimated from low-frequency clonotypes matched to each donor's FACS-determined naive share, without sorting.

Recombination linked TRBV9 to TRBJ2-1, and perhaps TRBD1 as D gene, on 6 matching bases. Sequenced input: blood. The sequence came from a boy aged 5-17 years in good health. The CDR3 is CASSALQGFEQFF. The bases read TGTGCCAGCAGCGCTTTACAGGGTTTTGAGCAGTTCTTC.